This entry lists 11 T cell receptor beta chains sequenced from one sample in a study of vaccination and CD4 T cells after COVID-19. An Oncomine TCR Beta short-read assay was used to sequence the DNA from cultured CD4+ T cells. MiXCR, run by TCRdb on the PCR reads, gives a single entry per CDR3 protein. This sample has fewer than 20,000 distinct CDR3 sequences, with 44% found just once. Time point: late sampling 161 to 241 days after vaccination in a few convalescent patients. This sample's treatment: roughly 11-day PBMC culture with coronavirus spike peptide pools or control peptides (ViraFEST assay). Their antigens remain unidentified. Source: CD4+ T cells from blood, cultured in vitro, taken about 7 months after SARS-CoV-2 vaccination. Receptors were obtained from a human donor who had recovered from COVID-19.

This chain links TRBV2 with TRBJ1-6, with D possibly TRBD1 on 6 matching bases. Germline CDR1 reads SNHLY; CDR2 reads FYNNEI. This CDR3 has 13 amino acids. V lost 4 bases to trimming and J lost 10 bases, with 11 bases between them. The CDR3 nucleotides are TGTGCCAGCAGTGGGACAGTCAGATCACCCCTCCACTTT. Protein product: CASSGTVRSPLHF.

The rearrangement uses TRBV2 and TRBJ2-7; TRBD1 matches at 7 bases. The V and J ends lost 6 bases and 4 bases, in that order; junction bases with no gene match: 3. From germline, CDR1 is SNHLY and CDR2 FYNNEI. The CDR3 sequence is 12 residues long. Written as DNA, the CDR3 is TGTGCCAGCAGGTCACAGGGGTACGAGCAGTACTTC. As protein: CASRSQGYEQYF.

The chain combines TRBV6-1 with TRBJ2-2; 10 bases are a match to TRBD1. With 6 bases clipped from V and 4 bases from J, the junction kept 2 bases outside the gene matches. CDR1 and CDR2 from the germline V gene are MNHNS and SASEGT. CDR3 length equals 14 residues. CDR3: CASRGQGSTGELFF. The CDR3 nucleotides read TGTGCCAGCAGGGGACAGGGGAGCACCGGGGAGCTGTTTTTT.

J is TRBJ2-2 and V is TRBV20-1, with 7 positions matching TRBD2. V lost 0 bases and J lost 6; bases outside the gene matches: 4. Germline lookup yields CDR1 DFQATT and CDR2 SNEGSKA (reference sequence). This CDR3 has 14 amino acids. DNA of the CDR3: TGCAGTGCTAGAGACCAGCGGGATTCCGGGGAGCTGTTTTTT. This gives the protein CSARDQRDSGELFF.

This clonotype counts as medium-sized. The rearrangement links TRBV4-1 to TRBJ2-7, with D possibly TRBD1 on 5 matching bases. CDR1 is MGHRA, CDR2 YSYEKL, per germline. This CDR3 comprises 13 residues. V was pared by 0 bases and J by 9 bases, with 12 bases between. The CDR3 reads CASSQDQGMVQYF. The CDR3 DNA reads TGCGCCAGCAGCCAAGATCAGGGAATGGTGCAGTACTTC.

The chain recombines TRBV7-8 with TRBJ2-2; no firm D call. The V end lost 1 base, the J end lost 5 bases, and 8 bases lay between the germline ends. The CDR3 has 14 residues. CDR1 and CDR2 from the germline V gene are SGHVS and FQNEAQ. In DNA form, the CDR3 reads TGTGCCAGCAGCTTAGTATCGGTGACCGGGGAGCTGTTTTTT. Protein: CASSLVSVTGELFF.

This clonotype was counted between two and nine times. The V and J genes are TRBV7-3 and TRBJ1-1; 7 positions match TRBD1. Germline V gene lookup returns CDR1 SGHTA and CDR2 FQGTGA. CDR3 length equals 13 residues. With V trimmed by 5 bases and J by 8 bases, 8 bases remained unmatched. DNA of the CDR3: TGTGCCAGCAGCGCAACTCGACAGGGCGAAGCTTTCTTT. Protein: CASSATRQGEAFF.

This chain's CDR3 is CASSLTSGTQETQYF. The CDR3 region has the DNA TGTGCCAGCAGCTTGACTAGCGGGACCCAAGAGACCCAGTACTTC. The rearrangement joins TRBV5-4 to TRBJ2-5; 10 bases line up with TRBD2. The CDR3 is 15 amino acids. Germline values: CDR1 SGHNT, CDR2 YYREEE (reference sequence). The J segment lost 1 base and the V segment lost 1 base, leaving 1 base of the junction unmatched.

V usage is TRBV6-5 and J usage is TRBJ2-7; no clear D gene. With 0 bases removed from V and 5 bases from J, the gap between germline ends came to 8 bases. The CDR3 runs 13 residues. The V gene's germline CDR1 is MNHEY and CDR2 SVGAGI. The chain's CDR3 is CASSYSGNNEQYF. The CDR3 region has the DNA TGTGCCAGCAGTTACTCGGGGAACAACGAGCAGTACTTC.

This rearrangement joins TRBV7-6 to TRBJ1-1; 9 bases fit TRBD1. V lost 5 bases, J lost 6 bases, and 7 bases stayed unmatched. The length of the CDR3 is 14 residues. Germline V gene lookup returns CDR1 SGHVS and CDR2 FNYEAQ. The DNA for the CDR3 is TGTGCCAGCAGCAAGAGGGACAGGGCAGCTGAAGCTTTCTTT. Its translation is CASSKRDRAAEAFF. The entire variable domain, with the rest obtained from reference TRBV7-6 and TRBJ1-1, is as follows: GAGVSQSPRYKVTKRGQDVALRCDPISGHVSLYWYRQALGQGPEFLTYFNYEAQQDKSGLPNDRFSAERPEGSISTLTIQRTEQRDSAMYRCASSKRDRAAEAFFGQGTRLTVV.

This clonotype was picked up a small number of times. The V call is TRBV7-9, the J call TRBJ1-5; D not resolved. The CDR3 runs to 12 residues. V was shortened by 2 bases and J by 4 bases, with 3 bases between the two germline ends. Germline values: CDR1 SEHNR, CDR2 FQNEAQ (reference sequence). The CDR3 coding sequence is TGTGCCAGCAGCTTACCAAATCAGCCCCAGCATTTT. This encodes CASSLPNQPQHF.